This T cell receptor beta chain was recorded in a study of cytomegalovirus exposure and HLA in healthy donors. 60 Vbeta and 13 Jbeta primers were used in PCR. Profiled with immunoSEQ multiplex PCR; TCRdb holds only in-frame clones, not every one. Found here are 150,000 to 200,000 clones, about 80% of them singletons; the top ten hold 6.3%. The CDR3 totals 15 residues. The germline gives CDR1 MNHNS, CDR2 SASEGT. After removal of 5 bases from V and 0 bases from J, the junction contained 6 bases not matched to a gene. The sequenced material came from PBMCs. The receptor was isolated from a man between 35 and 55 years old in good health and CMV-seropositive. The chain couples TRBV6-1 to TRBJ2-7; 8 bases line up with TRBD1. CDR3 sequence reads: CASSSQGEISYEQYF. CDR3 sequence (DNA): TGTGCCAGCAGTTCACAGGGGGAAATCTCCTACGAGCAGTACTTC.